This is a list of T cell receptor beta chains from one sample in a study of regulatory T cells in long-lasting Graves disease. Using its own MiXCR run on the multiplex PCR reads, TCRdb lists one record per CDR3 protein. Of 390,000 or so distinct CDR3 sequences detected, more than 20% appear once; the ten largest clones hold 28%. The source material was peripheral blood mononuclear cells (PBMCs), sampled when the disease was refractory, from a patient treated with antithyroid drugs. The receptors shown here come from a woman aged 40 to 55 with Graves disease. CDR3s include the opening cysteine and the closing phenylalanine or tryptophan. The order of the fields is CDR3 protein, CDR3 DNA, D gene, J gene, clone size, V gene. D genes are given only for firm matches. Some rows mark clone size as missing; the rest say once, few, many or name a class of expanded clone.

CASSLWDSNTEAFF	TGTGCCAGCAGCCTTTGGGACAGCAACACTGAAGCTTTCTTT	TRBD1	TRBJ1-1	.	TRBV5-5
CASSSGQEFQETQYF	TGTGCCAGCAGCTCAGGGCAGGAGTTTCAAGAGACCCAGTACTTC	.	TRBJ2-5	.	TRBV7-9
CASSRQAGTYEQYF	TGTGCCAGCTCCAGGCAGGCGGGGACCTACGAGCAGTACTTC	.	TRBJ2-7	many	TRBV2
CASDSFGGLVIGTQYF	TGTGCCAGCGACTCCTTTGGGGGACTAGTGATCGGTACGCAGTATTTT	TRBD2	TRBJ2-3	.	TRBV28
CASSYPGARGYTF	TGTGCCAGCAGTTACCCGGGGGCGCGGGGCTACACCTTC	.	TRBJ1-2	.	TRBV6-5
CSAGSNLYQPQHF	TGCAGTGCTGGAAGTAACCTTTACCAGCCCCAGCATTTT	.	TRBJ1-5	many	TRBV20-1
CASSSLQGSGANVLTF	TGTGCCAGCAGCTCGCTTCAGGGGTCTGGGGCCAACGTCCTGACTTTC	.	TRBJ2-6	few	TRBV11-2
CATSNRDRANSPLHF	TGTGCCACCAGCAACCGGGACAGGGCTAATTCACCCCTCCACTTT	TRBD1	TRBJ1-6	many	TRBV5-4
CASTHRTSGRDEQYF	TGTGCCAGCACCCATAGGACTAGCGGGAGAGACGAGCAGTACTTC	TRBD2	TRBJ2-7	many	TRBV28
CASRLWGREDNEQFF	TGTGCCAGCAGGCTTTGGGGGAGGGAAGACAATGAGCAGTTCTTC	TRBD2	TRBJ2-1	once	TRBV11-2
CAGSLDTGQGASTEAFF	TGTGCCGGCAGCTTGGACACCGGACAGGGGGCGAGCACTGAAGCTTTCTTT	TRBD1	TRBJ1-1	.	TRBV7-9
CASSPPGLLYTF	TGTGCCAGCAGCCCCCCGGGACTCCTCTACACCTTC	.	TRBJ1-2	many	TRBV12-3/TRBV12-4
CASSLNRTVPGANVLTF	TGCGCCAGCAGCTTGAACCGGACCGTACCTGGGGCCAACGTCCTGACTTTC	.	TRBJ2-6	many	TRBV5-1
CASSLARTSGGTGELFF	TGCGCCAGCAGCTTGGCCCGTACTAGCGGCGGGACCGGGGAGCTGTTTTTT	TRBD2	TRBJ2-2	few	TRBV5-1
CASRDSGLGNTIYF	TGTGCCAGCAGAGACAGCGGGCTAGGAAACACCATATATTTT	.	TRBJ1-3	.	TRBV3-1
CASSERGISQPQHF	TGTGCCAGCAGTGAACGGGGGATATCTCAGCCCCAGCATTTT	.	TRBJ1-5	many	TRBV6-1
CASSFRQVNYGYTF	TGTGCCAGCAGTTTCCGACAGGTTAACTATGGCTACACCTTC	.	TRBJ1-2	many	TRBV28
CSGRDSNLGEQYF	TGCAGCGGAAGGGACAGCAACCTAGGCGAGCAGTACTTC	TRBD1	TRBJ2-7	many	TRBV29-1
CASSFKRGIKGETQYF	TGTGCCAGCAGCTTTAAGCGGGGAATCAAAGGGGAGACCCAGTACTTC	TRBD2	TRBJ2-5	few	TRBV7-9
CASRRGVLGGYEQYF	TGTGCCAGTAGGCGAGGGGTTCTCGGCGGCTACGAGCAGTACTTC	.	TRBJ2-7	.	TRBV19
CASSFRDGREGTQYF	TGTGCCAGCAGCTTTAGGGACGGGAGAGAGGGGACCCAGTACTTC	.	TRBJ2-5	many	TRBV11-2
CASSGQLRSYNEQFF	TGTGCCAGCAGCGGACAGCTCCGTTCCTACAATGAGCAGTTCTTC	.	TRBJ2-1	.	TRBV2
CASRDRSNTGELFF	TGCGCCAGCAGAGACAGATCGAACACCGGGGAGCTGTTTTTT	.	TRBJ2-2	few	TRBV10-1
CASSLQGTGVDEQFF	TGTGCCAGCAGCTTACAGGGGACAGGGGTAGATGAGCAGTTCTTC	TRBD1	TRBJ2-1	.	TRBV7-3
CASSYSGLAGGPYEQFF	TGTGCCAGCAGTTACTCGGGACTAGCGGGAGGGCCCTATGAGCAGTTCTTC	TRBD2	TRBJ2-1	.	TRBV6-5
CASSQDSEYGELVF	TGCGCCAGCAGCCAAGATAGTGAATACGGGGAGCTGGTTTTT	.	TRBJ2-2	.	TRBV4-1
CASSVTPQGTEAFF	TGTGCCAGCAGTGTGACACCCCAAGGCACTGAAGCTTTCTTT	.	TRBJ1-1	many	TRBV12-3/TRBV12-4
CASSSKGGAGNTEAFF	TGTGCCAGCAGCTCTAAAGGTGGCGCTGGGAACACTGAAGCTTTCTTT	.	TRBJ1-1	few	TRBV5-8
CASSLGTSLTDTQYF	TGTGCCAGCAGTTTAGGGACTAGCCTCACAGATACGCAGTATTTT	TRBD2	TRBJ2-3	.	TRBV12-3/TRBV12-4
CASSLGEEAEAFF	TGTGCCAGCAGCTTAGGAGAGGAGGCTGAAGCTTTCTTT	.	TRBJ1-1	many	TRBV7-2
CASSSGTGGEGNQPQHF	TGTGCCAGCAGCTCCGGGACAGGGGGCGAGGGCAATCAGCCCCAGCATTTT	TRBD1	TRBJ1-5	.	TRBV7-9
CASSLAVVAGGPITGELFF	TGTGCCAGCAGCCTTGCCGTGGTAGCGGGAGGGCCAATCACCGGGGAGCTGTTTTTT	TRBD2	TRBJ2-2	many	TRBV12-3/TRBV12-4
CANSDGESYEQYF	TGTGCCAACAGTGATGGCGAATCCTACGAGCAGTACTTC	.	TRBJ2-7	.	TRBV2
CASSSGSVNTGELFF	TGTGCCAGCAGTAGCGGATCAGTGAACACCGGGGAGCTGTTTTTT	.	TRBJ2-2	many	TRBV28
CASSSLAGRVWEQYF	TGTGCCAGCAGCTCCTTAGCGGGCCGCGTTTGGGAGCAGTACTTC	TRBD2	TRBJ2-7	many	TRBV11-2
CASSYKLEGANQLARYEQYF	TGTGCCAGCAGTTATAAGCTGGAGGGGGCGAATCAACTAGCCCGGTACGAGCAGTACTTC	.	TRBJ2-7	.	TRBV6-5
CAWTGDVQGVTSTNEKLFF	TGTGCCTGGACCGGGGACGTGCAGGGGGTGACTTCAACTAATGAAAAACTGTTTTTT	TRBD1	TRBJ1-4	.	TRBV30
CASSTSGRVYEQYF	TGTGCCAGCAGTACGAGCGGGAGGGTGTACGAGCAGTACTTC	TRBD2	TRBJ2-7	many	TRBV7-9
CASSLDPSFYEQYF	TGTGCCAGCAGCTTAGATCCTAGCTTCTACGAGCAGTACTTC	.	TRBJ2-7	.	TRBV7-2
CASRRGAGGKETQYF	TGTGCCAGCAGGAGAGGAGCGGGAGGTAAAGAGACCCAGTACTTC	TRBD2	TRBJ2-5	many	TRBV12-3/TRBV12-4
CARGDRGNTEAFF	TGTGCCAGAGGGGACAGGGGGAACACTGAAGCTTTCTTT	TRBD1	TRBJ1-1	once	TRBV2
CASSQFLGRETQYF	TGTGCCAGCAGCCAATTTCTGGGACGGGAGACCCAGTACTTC	.	TRBJ2-5	few	TRBV7-9
CASSGGGLAGGGRKTQYF	TGTGCCAGCAGCGGAGGGGGACTAGCGGGAGGGGGACGAAAGACCCAGTACTTC	TRBD2	TRBJ2-5	many	TRBV28